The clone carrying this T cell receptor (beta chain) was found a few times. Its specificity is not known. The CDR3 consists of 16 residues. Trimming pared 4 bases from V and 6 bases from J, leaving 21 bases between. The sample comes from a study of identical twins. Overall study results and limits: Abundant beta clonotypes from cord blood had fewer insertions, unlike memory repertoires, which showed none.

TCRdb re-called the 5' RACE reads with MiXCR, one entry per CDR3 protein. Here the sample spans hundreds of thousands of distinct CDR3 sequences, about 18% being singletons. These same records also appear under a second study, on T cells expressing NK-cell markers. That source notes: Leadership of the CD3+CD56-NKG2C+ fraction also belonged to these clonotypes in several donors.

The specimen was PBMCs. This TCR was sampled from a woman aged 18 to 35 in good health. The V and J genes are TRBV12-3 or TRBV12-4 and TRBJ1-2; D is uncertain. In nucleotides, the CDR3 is TGTGCCAGCAGTTCCCCTCTCGGAAGGACCCTGGATGGCTACACCTTC. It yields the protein CASSSPLGRTLDGYTF.